This TCR beta chain is from a study of blood T cell repertoires in COVID-19. Study at large: COVID-19 samples from acute and convalescent phases originated in the United States, Italy and Spain. The analysed material was cDNA or gDNA that came from T cells, B-cell-depleted T cells, or PBMCs.

The length of the CDR3 is 12 residues. V shed 7 bases, J shed 6 bases, and the junction held 1 base outside the gene matches. Germline V gene lookup returns CDR1 SGDLS and CDR2 YYNGEE. Authors' methods: Amplification of reference gene primers was used by the study to estimate nucleated cell counts. TCRdb keeps only in-frame clones here, not all; method: immunoSEQ multiplex PCR. D and trimming come from the DNA, and the V and J calls and clone size come from that table. This sample has over 250,000 clones, with over 75% found just once. This rearrangement joins TRBV9 to TRBJ2-2, with 9 nucleotides matching TRBD2. The sample was peripheral blood. The clonotype originates from a woman aged 45 to 65 with acute or convalescent COVID-19. The CDR3 DNA is TGTGCCAGCGGGACTAGCTCCGGGGAGCTGTTTTTT. Its translation: CASGTSSGELFF.